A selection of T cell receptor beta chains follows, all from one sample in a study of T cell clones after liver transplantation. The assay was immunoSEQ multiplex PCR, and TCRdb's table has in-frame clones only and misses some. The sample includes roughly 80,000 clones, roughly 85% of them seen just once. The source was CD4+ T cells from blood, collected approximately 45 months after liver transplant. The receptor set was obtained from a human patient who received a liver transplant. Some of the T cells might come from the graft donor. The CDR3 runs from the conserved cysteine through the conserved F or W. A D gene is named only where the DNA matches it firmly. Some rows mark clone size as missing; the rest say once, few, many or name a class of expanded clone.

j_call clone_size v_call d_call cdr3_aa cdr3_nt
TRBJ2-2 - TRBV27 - CASSTAVSGELFF TGTGCCAGCTCTACGGCTGTTTCCGGGGAGCTGTTTTTT
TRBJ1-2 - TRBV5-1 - CASSLDPELDYGYTF TGCGCCAGCAGCTTGGACCCGGAACTGGACTATGGCTACACCTTC
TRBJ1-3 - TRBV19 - CASILRTLPSGNTIYF TGTGCCAGTATCCTTAGGACCCTACCCTCTGGAAACACCATATATTTT
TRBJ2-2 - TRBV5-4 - CASSSTGRLRSEAGELFF TGTGCCAGCAGCTCAACAGGCAGGCTCCGTAGTGAGGCCGGGGAGCTGTTTTTT
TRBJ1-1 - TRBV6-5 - CASSYGGRDTEAFF TGTGCCAGCAGTTACGGGGGGCGGGACACTGAAGCTTTCTTT
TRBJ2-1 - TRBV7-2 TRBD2 CASSLQLAGGGEQFF TGTGCCAGCAGCTTGCAACTAGCGGGAGGTGGTGAGCAGTTCTTC
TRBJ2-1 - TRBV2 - CASSRARNEQFF TGTGCCAGCAGTCGCGCGAGAAATGAGCAGTTCTTC
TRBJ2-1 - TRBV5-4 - CASSFGAGKQFF TGTGCCAGCAGCTTTGGGGCGGGTAAGCAGTTCTTC
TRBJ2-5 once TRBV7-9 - CASSPGGAGETQYF TGTGCCAGCAGCCCGGGTGGGGCGGGGGAGACCCAGTACTTC
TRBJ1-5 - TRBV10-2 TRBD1 CASSGQGAVQPQHF TGCGCCAGCAGCGGACAGGGGGCGGTTCAGCCCCAGCATTTT
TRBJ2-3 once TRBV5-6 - CASSQLRQADTQYF TGTGCCAGCAGCCAACTCAGACAGGCGGATACGCAGTATTTT
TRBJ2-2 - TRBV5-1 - CASSFGGLNTGELFF TGCGCCAGCAGCTTCGGAGGGTTAAACACCGGGGAGCTGTTTTTT
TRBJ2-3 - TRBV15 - CATSRSQTGPDTQYF TGTGCCACCAGCAGGTCTCAGACCGGCCCAGATACGCAGTATTTT
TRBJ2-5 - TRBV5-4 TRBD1 CASSLTSTGGSETQYF TGTGCCAGCAGCCTTACGTCGACAGGGGGATCCGAGACCCAGTACTTC
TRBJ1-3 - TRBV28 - CASSSQGGTEGNTIYF TGTGCCAGCAGTTCTCAGGGAGGGACGGAGGGAAACACCATATATTTT
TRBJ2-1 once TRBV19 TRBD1 CASSSSGGYYNEQFF TGTGCCAGTAGTAGCTCAGGGGGCTACTACAATGAGCAGTTCTTC
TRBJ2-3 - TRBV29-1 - CSVTGRGAEGTDTQYF TGCAGCGTTACGGGCCGGGGGGCTGAGGGCACAGATACGCAGTATTTT
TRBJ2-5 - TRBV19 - CASSIGVGRAVQETQYF TGTGCCAGTAGTATAGGGGTTGGCAGGGCGGTTCAAGAGACCCAGTACTTC
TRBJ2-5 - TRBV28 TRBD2 CASSFGGRALETQYF TGTGCCAGCAGTTTTGGCGGGAGGGCCCTGGAGACCCAGTACTTC
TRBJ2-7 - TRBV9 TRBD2 CASSVSTSGTYEQYF TGTGCCAGCAGCGTTTCGACTAGCGGAACCTACGAGCAGTACTTC
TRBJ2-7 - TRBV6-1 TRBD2 CASSEIAGGPYEQYF TGTGCCAGCAGTGAAATAGCGGGAGGGCCGTACGAGCAGTACTTC
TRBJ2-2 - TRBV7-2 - CASNGGPVRGELFF TGTGCCAGCAACGGAGGGCCGGTTAGGGGGGAGCTGTTTTTT
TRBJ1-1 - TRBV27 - CASSPSYWRDTEAFF TGTGCCAGCAGTCCCTCTTATTGGAGGGACACTGAAGCTTTCTTT
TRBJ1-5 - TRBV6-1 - CASSLPPGQPQHF TGTGCCAGCAGTTTACCCCCAGGTCAGCCCCAGCATTTT
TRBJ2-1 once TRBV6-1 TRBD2 CASSWTSAVDEQFF TGTGCCAGCAGTTGGACTAGCGCGGTTGATGAGCAGTTCTTC
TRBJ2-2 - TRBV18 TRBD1 CASSPTGQGNTGELFF TGTGCCAGCTCACCGACAGGGCAGGGAAACACCGGGGAGCTGTTTTTT
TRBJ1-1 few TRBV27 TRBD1 CASRSPDRPGAFF TGTGCCAGCCGCTCCCCGGACAGGCCCGGGGCTTTCTTT
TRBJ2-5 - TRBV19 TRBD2 CASRIAGAETQYF TGTGCCAGTAGGATAGCGGGAGCGGAGACCCAGTACTTC
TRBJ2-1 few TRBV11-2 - CASRDSSYNEQFF TGTGCCAGCAGGGACTCCTCCTACAATGAGCAGTTCTTC
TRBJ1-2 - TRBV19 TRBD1 CASSRDRGYLGYTF TGTGCCAGTAGCCGGGACAGGGGGTACCTTGGCTACACCTTC
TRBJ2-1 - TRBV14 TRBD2 CASSQGFGRGRYNEQFF TGTGCCAGCAGCCAAGGGTTTGGGAGGGGCCGGTACAATGAGCAGTTCTTC
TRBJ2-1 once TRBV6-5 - CASSRETFPHNEQFF TGTGCCAGCAGCCGCGAGACATTCCCCCACAATGAGCAGTTCTTC
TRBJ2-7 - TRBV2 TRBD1 CASRGRQGDYEQYF TGTGCCAGCAGGGGGAGACAGGGAGACTACGAGCAGTACTTC
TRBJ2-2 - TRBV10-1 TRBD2 CASSAGAGELFF TGCGCCAGCAGCGCGGGGGCCGGGGAGCTGTTTTTT
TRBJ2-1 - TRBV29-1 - CSVSRGRGGDEQFF TGCAGCGTTTCTCGGGGCAGGGGGGGCGATGAGCAGTTCTTC
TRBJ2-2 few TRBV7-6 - CASSARNPGELFF TGTGCCAGCAGCGCTAGGAATCCCGGGGAGCTGTTTTTT
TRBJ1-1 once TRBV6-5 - CASSYSRGKAEAFF TGTGCCAGCAGTTACTCGCGGGGGAAGGCTGAAGCTTTCTTT
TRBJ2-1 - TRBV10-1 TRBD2 CASSSGGYNEQFF TGCGCCAGCAGTAGCGGGGGGTACAATGAGCAGTTCTTC
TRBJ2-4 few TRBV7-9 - CASSLRGGAKNIQYF TGTGCCAGCAGCTTAAGAGGCGGGGCCAAAAACATTCAGTACTTC
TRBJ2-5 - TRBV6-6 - CASTRTNQETQYF TGTGCCAGCACCCGGACAAACCAAGAGACCCAGTACTTC
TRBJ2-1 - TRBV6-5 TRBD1 CASSWTGAEQFF TGTGCCAGCAGCTGGACAGGGGCTGAGCAGTTCTTC
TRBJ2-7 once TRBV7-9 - CASSLGVSLYEQYF TGTGCCAGCAGCTTAGGGGTCTCCCTCTACGAGCAGTACTTC
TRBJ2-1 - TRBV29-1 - CSVSPGTADNEQFF TGCAGCGTCTCCCCCGGGACGGCGGACAATGAGCAGTTCTTC
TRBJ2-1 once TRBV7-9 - CASGPGRSSYNEQFF TGTGCCAGCGGCCCTGGACGCAGCTCCTACAATGAGCAGTTCTTC
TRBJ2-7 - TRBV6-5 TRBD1 CASSGTDPYEQYF TGTGCCAGCAGTGGGACAGACCCTTACGAGCAGTACTTC